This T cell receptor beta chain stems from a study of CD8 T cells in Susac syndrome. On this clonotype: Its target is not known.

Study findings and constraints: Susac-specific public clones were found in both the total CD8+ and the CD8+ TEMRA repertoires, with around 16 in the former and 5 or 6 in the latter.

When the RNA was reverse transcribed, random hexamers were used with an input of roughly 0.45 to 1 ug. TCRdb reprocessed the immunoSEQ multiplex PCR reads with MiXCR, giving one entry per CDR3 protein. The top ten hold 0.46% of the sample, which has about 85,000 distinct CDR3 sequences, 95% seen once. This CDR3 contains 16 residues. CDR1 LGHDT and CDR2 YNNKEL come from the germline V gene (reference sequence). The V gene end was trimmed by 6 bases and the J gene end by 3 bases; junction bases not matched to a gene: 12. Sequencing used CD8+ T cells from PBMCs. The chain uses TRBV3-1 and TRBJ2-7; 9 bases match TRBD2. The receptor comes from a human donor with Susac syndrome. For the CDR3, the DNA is TGTGCCAGCAGTGAAAGTCTAGCGGGATTTCTCTACGAGCAGTACTTC. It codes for CASSESLAGFLYEQYF.